Listed here are 27 T cell receptor beta chains from one sample, sequenced in a study of PD-L1 blockade in urothelial cancer. Clones were read by immunoSEQ multiplex PCR, and TCRdb kept only the in-frame ones, dropping some. The sample holds roughly 74,000 clones, roughly 87% seen once. The sequencing here drew on PBMCs, taken around atezolizumab (anti-PD-L1) treatment. These receptors all stem from a woman aged 70-85 years with urothelial cancer.

J is TRBJ2-2 and V is TRBV7-3, with 7 nucleotides matching TRBD2. This CDR3 is built from 16 residues. Germline V gene lookup returns CDR1 SGHTA and CDR2 FQGTGA. Trimming took 5 bases from V and 6 from J; bases not matched to a gene: 12. DNA for the CDR3: TGTGCCAGCAGCCCCCGGCCGGGAGGAAGACCCGGGGAGCTGTTTTTT. This translates into CASSPRPGGRPGELFF.

The chain links TRBV27 to TRBJ1-4; possibly TRBD1 for D (6 bases). V was pared by 0 bases and J by 4 bases, with 9 bases between. The CDR3 runs 15 residues. Germline CDR1 MNHEY, CDR2 SMNVEV (reference sequence). The DNA of the CDR3 is TGTGCCAGCAGTTTATCGTTCAGGGGTAATGAAAAACTGTTTTTT. Protein product: CASSLSFRGNEKLFF. The full variable domain, its missing parts supplied by reference TRBV27 and TRBJ1-4, is EAQVTQNPRYLITVTGKKLTVTCSQNMNHEYMSWYRQDPGLGLRQIYYSMNVEVTDKGDVPEGYKVSRKEKRNFPLILESPSPNQTSLYFCASSLSFRGNEKLFFGSGTQLSVL.

This chain links TRBV7-9 with TRBJ2-5; 11 bases match TRBD1. The trim removed 4 bases at V and 5 bases at J, leaving 3 bases unmatched. The CDR3 contains 14 residues. Germline CDR1 and CDR2: SEHNR and FQNEAQ (reference sequence). This chain's CDR3 is CASSWDRGSETQYF. Here the CDR3 DNA reads TGTGCCAGCAGCTGGGACAGGGGGTCGGAGACCCAGTACTTC.

V and J are TRBV29-1 and TRBJ1-2; 8 bases fit TRBD1. The germline V gene encodes CDR1 SQVTM and CDR2 ANQGSEA. The CDR3 length is 12 residues. Unmatched junction bases numbered 3, after V lost 3 bases and J lost 6 bases. The CDR3 region is CSVDYRGNGYTF. As DNA, the CDR3 is TGCAGCGTTGACTACAGGGGGAATGGCTACACCTTC. The full variable domain, completed using reference TRBV29-1 and TRBJ1-2, is SAVISQKPSRDICQRGTSLTIQCQVDSQVTMMFWYRQQPGQSLTLIATANQGSEATYESGFVIDKFPISRPNLTFSTLTVSNMSPEDSSIYLCSVDYRGNGYTFGSGTRLTVV.

The rearrangement joins TRBV6-6 to TRBJ1-4; perhaps TRBD1 as D (6 bases). Per germline, CDR1 MNHNY and CDR2 SVGAGI (reference sequence). The CDR3 consists of 15 residues. The V end was cut by 0 bases, the J end by 5 bases, with 10 bases between. The CDR3 loop reads CASSYSRQANEKLFF. The CDR3 DNA sequence: TGTGCCAGCAGTTACTCGAGACAGGCAAATGAAAAACTGTTTTTT.

The chain combines TRBV4-1 with TRBJ1-5, with a tentative D call TRBD1 (5 bases). This CDR3 has 15 amino acids. Germline lookup yields CDR1 MGHRA and CDR2 YSYEKL. V shed 0 bases and J shed 1 base, with 7 bases lying between them. This CDR3 is CASSQDRTSNQPQHF. CDR3 nucleotide sequence: TGCGCCAGCAGCCAAGATCGGACAAGCAATCAGCCCCAGCATTTT.

The chain couples TRBV7-3 to TRBJ2-1; the match to TRBD2 covers 11 bases. The CDR3 extends over 16 amino acids. V dropped 4 bases and J dropped 8; count of bases not matched to a gene: 10. Germline V lookup: CDR1 SGHTA, CDR2 FQGTGA. The CDR3 DNA sequence: TGTGCCAGCAGCTCCGCCGGGACTAGCGGTAGCGATGAGCAGTTCTTC. Translated, it gives CASSSAGTSGSDEQFF.

V is TRBV2 and J is TRBJ2-7; 8 bases match TRBD2. The CDR3 covers 13 residues. The junction had 6 bases not matched to a gene; V was cut back by 1 base and J by 10 bases. Germline CDR1 is SNHLY and CDR2 is FYNNEI. The CDR3 is CASSEGKAGDQYF. The DNA for the CDR3 is TGTGCCAGCAGTGAAGGGAAAGCGGGAGATCAGTACTTC.

The chain links TRBV10-3 to TRBJ1-1, with a tentative D call TRBD1 (5 bases). In germline, CDR1 is ENHRY, CDR2 SYGVKD. Trimming took off 6 bases at V and 4 bases at J, with 12 bases between the two ends. The CDR3 runs to 13 residues. The CDR3 is CAIRPVGGTEAFF. In DNA, the CDR3 is TGTGCCATCAGACCGGTCGGGGGCACTGAAGCTTTCTTT.

This chain links TRBV7-2 with TRBJ2-1; D is perhaps TRBD2 (6 bases). Trimming pared 5 bases from V and 10 bases from J, leaving 18 bases between. The CDR3 length is 14 residues. Germline V gives CDR1 SGHTA, CDR2 FQGNSA. The CDR3 loop is CASSRRSGGIEQFF. The CDR3 DNA reads TGTGCCAGCAGCCGACGCTCTGGGGGGATCGAGCAGTTCTTC. The whole variable domain, remainder taken from reference TRBV7-2 and TRBJ2-1, is GAGVSQSPSNKVTEKGKDVELRCDPISGHTALYWYRQSLGQGLEFLIYFQGNSAPDKSGLPSDRFSAERTGGSVSTLTIQRTQQEDSAVYLCASSRRSGGIEQFFGPGTRLTVL.

CDR3 DNA: TGCGCCAGCAGAAGGGGAAACTCCTACAATGAGCAGTTCTTC. The encoded protein is CASRRGNSYNEQFF. The chain combines TRBV10-2 with TRBJ2-1; a weak D match, TRBD1 (5 bases). CDR3 size: 14 residues. Deletions cut 6 bases from V and 0 bases from J, with 9 bases between. Germline CDR1 is WSHSY and CDR2 is SAAADI.

DNA for the CDR3: TGTGCCAGCATGGAATCGGGGATGGCCAAAAACATTCAGTACTTC. Translation gives CASMESGMAKNIQYF. The rearrangement joins TRBV28 to TRBJ2-4, with D possibly matching TRBD2 (5 bases). The CDR3 extends over 15 amino acids. Trimming shortened V by 7 bases and J by 1 base, and 14 bases separated the two germline ends. The germline CDR1 and CDR2 sequences are MDHEN and SYDVKM.

For this clone: Relative to the germline gene, one junction end is altered; a read error may explain this. The chain carries TRBV28 and TRBJ2-7; 7 nucleotides agree with TRBD1. From germline, CDR1 is MDHEN and CDR2 SYDVKM. The CDR3 loop spans 15 amino acids. This CDR3 reads CASSLGSGGSSEQYF. CDR3 in DNA: TGTGCCAGCAGTTTAGGTTCAGGGGGTTCCTCCGAGCAGTACTTC.

This chain links TRBV30 with TRBJ2-2; unclear D gene. The germline gives CDR1 GTSNPN, CDR2 SVGIG (reference sequence). There are 12 residues in the CDR3. Between the trimmed V and J ends, which lost 0 bases and 6 bases, there was a span of 5 bases. In nucleotides, the CDR3 is TGTGCCTGGAGTGTAACATCCGGGGAGCTGTTTTTT. Its protein product is CAWSVTSGELFF.

The CDR3 region has the DNA TGTGCCAGCAGCTTAGGTGGGGCCCAGGGTCAGGGGCAGTATTTT. It yields the protein CASSLGGAQGQGQYF. The chain uses TRBV7-2 and TRBJ2-3; TRBD1 might be the D (5 bases). This CDR3 is built from 15 residues. Trimming stripped 1 base from V and 11 bases from J, with 19 bases between. CDR1 and CDR2 (germline): SGHTA, FQGNSA.

This sequence joins TRBV30 and TRBJ1-2; D gene ambiguous. Germline CDR1 reads GTSNPN; CDR2 reads SVGIG (reference sequence). The CDR3 is 13 residues long. With 2 bases removed from V and 3 bases from J, the gap between germline ends came to 10 bases. In DNA form, the CDR3 reads TGTGCCTGGAGTCAACGGTCGGACTATGGCTACACCTTC. Protein sequence: CAWSQRSDYGYTF.

The chain joins TRBV5-1 to TRBJ2-7, with 14 bases aligning to TRBD2. V gave up 4 bases and J gave up 2 bases; unmatched junction bases: 5. Germline values: CDR1 SGHRS, CDR2 YFSETQ. This CDR3 has 16 amino acids. The CDR3 DNA sequence: TGCGCCAGCAGCCCGACGGGACTAGCGGGGGCCTACGAGCAGTACTTC. The encoded protein is CASSPTGLAGAYEQYF. The entire variable domain, with the rest obtained from reference TRBV5-1 and TRBJ2-7, is as follows: KAGVTQTPRYLIKTRGQQVTLSCSPISGHRSVSWYQQTPGQGLQFLFEYFSETQRNKGNFPGRFSGRQFSNSRSEMNVSTLELGDSALYLCASSPTGLAGAYEQYFGPGTRLTVT.

Points on this clone: The same CDR3 arises from other DNA sequences in this sample as well. The J gene is TRBJ2-3, the V gene TRBV10-3; 8 bases align to TRBD1. Germline trimming cut 6 bases from V and 1 base from J; bases unmatched to any gene: 6. This CDR3 contains 15 residues. Germline assignment: CDR1 ENHRY and CDR2 SYGVKD. CDR3 nucleotide sequence: TGTGCCATCAGGACAGGGACAGGAGGCACAGATACGCAGTATTTT. This translates into CAIRTGTGGTDTQYF.

This clone was recorded only once. The CDR3 DNA sequence: TGTGCCAGCAGCTTATGGCAGGGGGCTCGGTACGAGCAGTACTTC. Translation: CASSLWQGARYEQYF. The gene calls are TRBV11-2 and TRBJ2-7; TRBD1 matches 8 bases. The V gene's germline CDR1 is SGHAT and CDR2 FQNNGV. V dropped 2 bases and J dropped 4; count of bases not matched to a gene: 7. The CDR3 is 15 residues long.

This clone was found once. This chain uses TRBV5-8 with TRBJ1-6; TRBD1 matches 9 bases. V dropped 0 bases and J dropped 7; count of bases not matched to a gene: 2. The CDR3 length is 15 residues. CDR1 is SGHTS and CDR2 is YDEGEE in the germline V gene. DNA of the CDR3: TGTGCCAGCAGCTTGGGGGACAGGGTCAATTCACCCCTCCACTTT. Translated, it gives CASSLGDRVNSPLHF. The full variable domain, in which reference TRBV5-8 and TRBJ1-6 provide the parts outside the CDR3, is EAGVTQSPTHLIKTRGQQATLRCSPISGHTSVYWYQQALGLGLQFLLWYDEGEERNRGNFPPRFSGRQFPNYSSELNVNALELEDSALYLCASSLGDRVNSPLHFGNGTRLTVT.

This clone appeared a single time. The rearrangement links TRBV7-6 to TRBJ1-1; TRBD1 matches 9 bases. The CDR3 length is 17 residues. V was clipped by 2 bases and J by 3 bases; unmatched bases: 10. Germline V gene sequence: CDR1 SGHVS, CDR2 FNYEAQ. CDR3 in DNA: TGTGCCAGCAGCTTAATGACAGGGGGTAACGTTTACACTGAAGCTTTCTTT. Translated: CASSLMTGGNVYTEAFF.

In nucleotides, the CDR3 is TGTGCCAGCAGAAGATCTATTGGGACAGGGGCTCAAGAGACCCAGTACTTC. This gives the protein CASRRSIGTGAQETQYF. V gene TRBV5-4 combines with J gene TRBJ2-5, with 10 bases lining up with TRBD1. The CDR3 runs to 17 residues. Looked up from germline, CDR1 is SGHNT and CDR2 is YYREEE (reference sequence). The J segment lost 2 bases and the V segment lost 5 bases, leaving 12 bases of the junction unmatched.

The chain employs TRBV5-1 and TRBJ2-3; 12 nucleotides line up with TRBD2. Germline V gives CDR1 SGHRS, CDR2 YFSETQ. The CDR3 spans 17 residues. Trimming at V came to 1 base and at J to 0 bases, leaving 3 bases not matched to a gene. Written as DNA, the CDR3 is TGCGCCAGCAGCTTGCAGACTAGCGGGGGTAGCACAGATACGCAGTATTTT. It specifies CASSLQTSGGSTDTQYF.

This clone occurred once. The CDR3 sequence: CASSQGSAGGYNEQFF. In DNA form, the CDR3 reads TGCGCCAGCAGCCAAGGATCCGCGGGGGGGTACAATGAGCAGTTCTTC. The gene calls are TRBV4-3 and TRBJ2-1; 9 bases agree with TRBD2. V shed 1 base, J shed 4 bases, and the junction held 5 bases outside the gene matches. CDR3 length equals 16 residues. CDR1 and CDR2 from the germline V gene are LGHNA and YSLEER.

The chain couples TRBV28 to TRBJ2-2; TRBD1 aligns across 9 bases. V lost 3 bases to trimming and J lost 6 bases; unmatched junction nucleotides: 5. The CDR3 covers 15 residues. CDR1 and CDR2 from the germline V gene are MDHEN and SYDVKM. CDR3 amino acids: CASSFTGGASGELFF. The CDR3 region has the DNA TGTGCCAGCAGTTTCACAGGGGGCGCGTCCGGGGAGCTGTTTTTT.

V gene TRBV6-5 combines with J gene TRBJ1-5, with D unresolved. This CDR3 spans 16 amino acids. With 0 bases removed from V and 4 bases from J, the gap between germline ends came to 13 bases. Germline lookup yields CDR1 MNHEY and CDR2 SVGAGI. The CDR3 region has the DNA TGTGCCAGCAGTTACTCGAGATTTGCGTCGAATCAGCCCCAGCATTTT. Its translation: CASSYSRFASNQPQHF.

CDR3: CASKLAGENFYEQYF. The CDR3 coding sequence is TGTGCCAGTAAATTAGCGGGAGAGAACTTCTACGAGCAGTACTTC. The V call is TRBV19, the J call TRBJ2-7; 9 bases line up with TRBD2. Per the germline V gene, CDR1 is LNHDA and CDR2 is SQIVND (reference sequence). Trimming at V came to 7 bases and at J to 3 bases, leaving 10 bases not matched to a gene. The CDR3 is 15 amino acids.